Presented here are 2 T cell receptor beta chains from one specimen sequenced in a study of blood T cells in healthy people across ages (dated by TCRdb to the mid-2010s). The library relied on 5' RACE. Sequenced using an Illumina HiSeq 2500. A second PCR of about 6 to 11 cycles was run with a J-beta primer mix and a sample-barcoded 5' primer. TCRdb redid the processing of the public reads, applying fastp at Q25 and MiXCR, and retained in-frame beta chains. Entries that share a CDR3 protein sequence are merged under the most common genes and DNA. In all, the sample holds about 780,000 distinct CDR3 sequences, and roughly 26% of those were seen once. About 3% of the sample belongs to the ten largest clones. The same data also contributed to another study, on T cells of mothers and their children.

Sequencing was done on a sample of blood. Receptors were obtained from a boy aged 5 to 17 in good health.

This clonotype was counted only a few times. Germline is not matched at one junction end, which may reflect a read error. The CDR3 spells CACSYVGQGADRAGANVLTF. The CDR3 DNA reads TGTGCCTGCAGTTACGTGGGACAGGGGGCTGATAGGGCTGGGGCCAACGTCCTGACTTTC. The gene calls are TRBV6-5 and TRBJ2-6; 12 bases fit TRBD1. Germline loops: CDR1 MNHEY, CDR2 SVGAGI. This CDR3 has 20 amino acids.

The chain joins TRBV12-3 or TRBV12-4 to TRBJ2-3, with 9 bases fitting TRBD2. J was trimmed by 0 bases and V by 6 bases; bases with no gene match: 10. This CDR3 has 17 amino acids. CDR3 DNA: TGTGCCAGCAGAGCCCAGCCGGGACTAGCAAGCACAGATACGCAGTATTTT. This sequence encodes CASRAQPGLASTDTQYF.